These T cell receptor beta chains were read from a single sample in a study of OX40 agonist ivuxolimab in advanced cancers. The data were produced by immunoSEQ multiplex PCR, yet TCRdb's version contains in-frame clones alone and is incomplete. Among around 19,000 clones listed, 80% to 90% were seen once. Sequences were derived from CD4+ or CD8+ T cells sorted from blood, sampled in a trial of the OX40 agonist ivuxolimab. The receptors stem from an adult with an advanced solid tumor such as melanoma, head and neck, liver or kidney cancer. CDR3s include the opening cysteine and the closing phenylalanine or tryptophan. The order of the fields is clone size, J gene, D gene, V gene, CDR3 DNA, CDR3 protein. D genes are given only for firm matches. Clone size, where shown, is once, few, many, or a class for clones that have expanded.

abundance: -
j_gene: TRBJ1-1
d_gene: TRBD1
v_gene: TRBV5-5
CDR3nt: TGTGCCAGCAGCTATTCGGGACAGATGAACACTGAAGCTTTCTTT
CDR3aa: CASSYSGQMNTEAFF

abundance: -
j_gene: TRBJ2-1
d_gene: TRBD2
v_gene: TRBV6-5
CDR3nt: TGTGCCAGCAGCTATCGGACTAGCGGGAGTTATGAGCAGTTCTTC
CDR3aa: CASSYRTSGSYEQFF

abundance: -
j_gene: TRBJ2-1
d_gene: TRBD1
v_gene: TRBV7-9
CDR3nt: TGTGCCAGCGGAAACAGGGGATACAATGAGCAGTTCTTC
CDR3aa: CASGNRGYNEQFF

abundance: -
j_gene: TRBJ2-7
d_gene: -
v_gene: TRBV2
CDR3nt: TGTGCCAGCAGTGTACAGTCATACGAGCAGTACTTC
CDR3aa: CASSVQSYEQYF

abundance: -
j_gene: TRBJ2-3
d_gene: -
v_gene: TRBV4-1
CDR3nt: TGCGCCAGCAGCCAGGAGGACGGAGATACGCAGTATTTT
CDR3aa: CASSQEDGDTQYF

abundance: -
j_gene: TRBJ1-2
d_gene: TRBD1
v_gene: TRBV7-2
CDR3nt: TGTGCCAGCAGCTTAGTCCCGGGACAGCCATCCGGCTACACCTTC
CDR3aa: CASSLVPGQPSGYTF

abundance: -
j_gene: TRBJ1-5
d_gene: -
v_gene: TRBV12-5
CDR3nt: TGTGCTAGTGGTCCCGACCCTAATCAGCCCCAGCATTTT
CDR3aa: CASGPDPNQPQHF

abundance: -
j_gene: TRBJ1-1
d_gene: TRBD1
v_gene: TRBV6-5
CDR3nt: TGTGCCAGCAGCAAGTTCGACAGGGGACACACTGAAGCTTTCTTT
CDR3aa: CASSKFDRGHTEAFF

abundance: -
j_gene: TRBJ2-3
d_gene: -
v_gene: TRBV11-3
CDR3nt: TGTGCCAGCAGCCCAGGACGGGGGGCGAAGGATACGCAGTATTTT
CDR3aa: CASSPGRGAKDTQYF

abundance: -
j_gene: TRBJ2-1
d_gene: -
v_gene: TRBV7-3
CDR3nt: TGTGCCAGCAGCTTAACCTGGACTGGCTCCTACAATGAGCAGTTCTTC
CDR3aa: CASSLTWTGSYNEQFF

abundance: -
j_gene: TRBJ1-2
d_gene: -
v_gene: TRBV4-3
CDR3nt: TGCGCCAGCAGCCTCGCGGGGTCTAACTATGGCTACACCTTC
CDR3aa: CASSLAGSNYGYTF

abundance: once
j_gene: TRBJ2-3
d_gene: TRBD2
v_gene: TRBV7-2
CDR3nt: TGTGCCAGCAGCTTAGGAGCGGGGGGGTCCACAGATACGCAGTATTTT
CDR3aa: CASSLGAGGSTDTQYF

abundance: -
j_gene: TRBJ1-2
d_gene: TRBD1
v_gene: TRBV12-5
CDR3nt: TGTGCTAGTGGCCTGGACAGGCCAAACTATGGCTACACCTTC
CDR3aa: CASGLDRPNYGYTF

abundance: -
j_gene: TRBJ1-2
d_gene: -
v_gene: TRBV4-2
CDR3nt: TGTGCCAGCAGCCAAGGAAGGGGGGCGGACTATGGCTACACCTTC
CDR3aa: CASSQGRGADYGYTF

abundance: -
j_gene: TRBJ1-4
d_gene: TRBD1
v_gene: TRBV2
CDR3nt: TGTGCCAGCAGAGACAGGGAGGGTGAAAAACTGTTTTTT
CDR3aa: CASRDREGEKLFF

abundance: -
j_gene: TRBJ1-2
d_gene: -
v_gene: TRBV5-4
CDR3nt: TGTGCCAGCAGCTTGGCCGGGGCAGACTATGGCTACACCTTC
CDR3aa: CASSLAGADYGYTF

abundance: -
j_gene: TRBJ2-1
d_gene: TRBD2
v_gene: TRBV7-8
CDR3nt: TGTGCCAGCAGCTATAGGACTAGCGGGGGCCACGATGCGGGCAATGAGCAGTTCTTC
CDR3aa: CASSYRTSGGHDAGNEQFF

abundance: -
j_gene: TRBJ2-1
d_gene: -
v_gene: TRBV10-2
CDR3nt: TGCGCCAGCAGTGTTGTCCATGAGCAGTTCTTC
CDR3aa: CASSVVHEQFF

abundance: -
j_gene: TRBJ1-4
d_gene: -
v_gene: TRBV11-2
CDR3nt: TGTGCCAGCAGTCAATGGCGGCTTAATGAAAAACTGTTTTTT
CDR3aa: CASSQWRLNEKLFF

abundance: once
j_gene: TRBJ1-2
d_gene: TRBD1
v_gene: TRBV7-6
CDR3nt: TGTGCCAGCAGCTCGGGACAGGGCTATGGCTACACCTTC
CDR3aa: CASSSGQGYGYTF

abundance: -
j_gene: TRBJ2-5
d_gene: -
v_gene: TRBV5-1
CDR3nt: TGCGCCAGCAGCCCGGGGGCTAGTAGGGGGGAGACCCAGTACTTC
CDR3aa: CASSPGASRGETQYF

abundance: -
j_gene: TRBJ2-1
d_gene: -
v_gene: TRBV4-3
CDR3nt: TGCGCCAGCAGCCAAGATAATCGAGAGCAGTTCTTC
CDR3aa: CASSQDNREQFF

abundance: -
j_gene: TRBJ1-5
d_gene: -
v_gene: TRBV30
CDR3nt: TGTGCCTGGAGTAGCGGACGGGATCAGCCCCAGCATTTT
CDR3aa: CAWSSGRDQPQHF

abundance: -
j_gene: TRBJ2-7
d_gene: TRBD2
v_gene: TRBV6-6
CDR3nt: TGTGCCAGCAGACTGCCTAGCGGGACTTCCTACGAGCAGTACTTC
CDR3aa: CASRLPSGTSYEQYF

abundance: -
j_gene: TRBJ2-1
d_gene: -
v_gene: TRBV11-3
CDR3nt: TGTGCCAGCAGCTTACAAGCGGGCAATGAGCAGTTCTTC
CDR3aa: CASSLQAGNEQFF

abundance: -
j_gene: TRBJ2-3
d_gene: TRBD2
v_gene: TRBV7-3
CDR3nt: TGTGCCAGCAGTCGGACTAGCGAGAGTGCAGATACGCAGTATTTT
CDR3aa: CASSRTSESADTQYF

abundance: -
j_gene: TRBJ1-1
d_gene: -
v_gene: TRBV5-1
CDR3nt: TGCGCCAGCAGCCTGGGTATGGTGGGGTCGGGTGAAGCTTTCTTT
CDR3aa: CASSLGMVGSGEAFF

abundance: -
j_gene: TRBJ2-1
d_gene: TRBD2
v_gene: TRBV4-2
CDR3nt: TGTGCCAGCAGCCAACACTCTAGCGGGAGCTCCTACAATGAGCAGTTCTTC
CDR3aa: CASSQHSSGSSYNEQFF

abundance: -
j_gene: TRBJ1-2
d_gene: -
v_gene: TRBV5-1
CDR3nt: TGCGCCAGCAGCTTGTCGAGGGAATGGGGCTACACCTTC
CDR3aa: CASSLSREWGYTF

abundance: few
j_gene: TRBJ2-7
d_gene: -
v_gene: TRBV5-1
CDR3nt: TGCGCCAGCAGCTTCCTATCTGGGCCCGCCTACGAGCAGTACTTC
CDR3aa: CASSFLSGPAYEQYF

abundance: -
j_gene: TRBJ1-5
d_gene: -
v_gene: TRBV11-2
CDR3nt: TGTGCCAGCAGCTTAGGGTCCGGCGGGAATCAGCCCCAGCATTTT
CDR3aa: CASSLGSGGNQPQHF

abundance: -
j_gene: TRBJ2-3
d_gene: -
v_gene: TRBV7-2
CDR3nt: TGTGCCAGCAGCATGGACCAGGATGATACGCAGTATTTT
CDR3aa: CASSMDQDDTQYF

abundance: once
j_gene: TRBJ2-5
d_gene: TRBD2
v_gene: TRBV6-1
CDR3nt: TGTGCCGGTAGCGGGAATCGTGCAGAGACCCAGTACTTC
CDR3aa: CAGSGNRAETQYF

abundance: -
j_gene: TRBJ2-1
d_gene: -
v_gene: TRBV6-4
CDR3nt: TGTGCCAGTAGGGTAGAGGAATTCTACAATGAGCAGTTCTTC
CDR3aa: CASRVEEFYNEQFF

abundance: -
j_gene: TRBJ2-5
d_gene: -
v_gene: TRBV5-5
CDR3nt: TGTGCCAGCAGCTCCGGACAGCTGTACCAAGAGACCCAGTACTTC
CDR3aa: CASSSGQLYQETQYF

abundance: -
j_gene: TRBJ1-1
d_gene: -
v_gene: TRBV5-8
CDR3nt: TGTGCCAGCAGCTTATACTACACTGAAGCTTTCTTT
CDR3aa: CASSLYYTEAFF

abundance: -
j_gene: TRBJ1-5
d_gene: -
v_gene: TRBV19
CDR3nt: TGTGCCAGTGACACAATCTGGCAGGGGAATCAGCCCCAGCATTTT
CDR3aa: CASDTIWQGNQPQHF